The 15 T cell receptor beta chains given below trace back to one sample, sequenced in a study of T cell changes during pregnancy in multiple sclerosis. Libraries were prepared by immunoSEQ multiplex PCR; TCRdb keeps only in-frame clonotypes and omits some of them. The data hold around 70,000 clones, with just over 90% observed a single time. The material sequenced was peripheral blood, taken in the third trimester of pregnancy. These receptors originate from a female donor with multiple sclerosis, enrolled in a pregnancy study.

This clone was found a few times. The rearrangement joins TRBV7-9 to TRBJ2-1; 7 bases match TRBD1. From germline, CDR1 is SEHNR and CDR2 FQNEAQ (reference sequence). The CDR3 is 16 residues long. The V and J ends lost 5 bases and 10 bases, in that order; junction bases with no gene match: 17. The CDR3 DNA is TGTGCCAGCAGCGAACCGCCCGGGACAGTGTTGGAAGAGCAGTTCTTC. It codes for CASSEPPGTVLEEQFF.

The rearrangement joins TRBV11-2 to TRBJ1-2, with D perhaps TRBD1 (6 bases). Between the trimmed V and J ends, which lost 1 base and 7 bases, there was a span of 13 bases. Per germline, CDR1 SGHAT and CDR2 FQNNGV. The CDR3 runs 14 residues. The CDR3 region has the DNA TGTGCCAGCAGCTTAGGCGTGGGGGCCGGTGGCTACACCTTC. This gives the protein CASSLGVGAGGYTF.

This CDR3 reads CASSLGAGWDTGELFF. The CDR3 DNA is TGTGCCAGCAGCTTAGGGGCGGGGTGGGACACCGGGGAGCTGTTTTTT. The V and J genes are TRBV7-2 and TRBJ2-2; a weak D match, TRBD2 (6 bases). In germline, CDR1 is SGHTA, CDR2 FQGNSA. The CDR3 runs to 16 residues. V lost 1 base to trimming and J lost 3 bases, with 12 bases between them. Variable domain in full (rest from reference TRBV7-2 and TRBJ2-2): GAGVSQSPSNKVTEKGKDVELRCDPISGHTALYWYRQSLGQGLEFLIYFQGNSAPDKSGLPSDRFSAERTGGSVSTLTIQRTQQEDSAVYLCASSLGAGWDTGELFFGEGSRLTVL.

V gene TRBV27 combines with J gene TRBJ2-7; 8 bases are a match to TRBD1. The length of the CDR3 is 14 residues. CDR1 is MNHEY, CDR2 SMNVEV, per germline (reference sequence). With V trimmed by 2 bases and J by 2 bases, 2 bases remained unmatched. The DNA for the CDR3 is TGTGCCAGCAGTTTAAACAGGGGGGCCTACGAGCAGTACTTC. Translation: CASSLNRGAYEQYF.

The rearrangement joins TRBV10-3 to TRBJ1-1, with 10 bases matching TRBD1. Unmatched junction bases numbered 4, after V lost 5 bases and J lost 7 bases. Germline values: CDR1 ENHRY, CDR2 SYGVKD. CDR3 length: 13 residues. Written as DNA, the CDR3 is TGTGCCATCAGTAGACAGGGGGCGGGTGAAGCTTTCTTT. Encoded protein: CAISRQGAGEAFF.

The chain is built from TRBV19 and TRBJ2-3, with 8 bases fitting TRBD2. The CDR3 is 15 residues long. J lost 1 base, V lost 3 bases, and 3 bases had no gene match. Germline lookup yields CDR1 LNHDA and CDR2 SQIVND (reference sequence). This CDR3 is CASSIGAGGTDTQYF. The CDR3 DNA follows: TGTGCCAGTAGTATTGGAGCGGGGGGCACAGATACGCAGTATTTT.

The chain combines TRBV5-5 with TRBJ1-2, with TRBD1 matching 7 bases. Germline assignment: CDR1 SGHKS and CDR2 YYEKEE (reference sequence). This CDR3 spans 15 amino acids. The junction had 10 bases not matched to a gene; V was cut back by 1 base and J by 7 bases. The chain's CDR3 is CASSLLDRARGGYTF. For the CDR3, the DNA is TGTGCCAGCAGCTTGTTAGACAGGGCTCGAGGTGGCTACACCTTC.

The rearrangement links TRBV5-1 to TRBJ2-3, with no clear D. Germline CDR1 reads SGHRS; CDR2 reads YFSETQ. The CDR3 has 12 amino acids. V dropped 4 bases and J dropped 4 bases, with 7 bases sitting between them. The CDR3: CASSRAADTQYF. The CDR3 coding sequence is TGCGCCAGCAGCCGCGCCGCAGATACGCAGTATTTT.

The chain links TRBV19 to TRBJ1-4; tentative D call: TRBD1 (6 bases). The germline CDR1 and CDR2 sequences are LNHDA and SQIVND (reference sequence). The CDR3 has 14 amino acids. V lost 8 bases to trimming and J lost 5 bases, with 15 bases between them. CDR3 region: CASASGARNEKLFF. The CDR3 DNA sequence: TGTGCCAGTGCGTCAGGGGCGAGGAATGAAAAACTGTTTTTT.

The chain links TRBV15 to TRBJ1-1; 10 bases are a match to TRBD1. The V gene's germline CDR1 is LNHNV and CDR2 YYDKDF (reference sequence). This CDR3 spans 13 amino acids. Germline trimming cut 9 bases from V and 3 bases from J; bases unmatched to any gene: 4. CDR3 region: CATVGTGDTEAFF. CDR3 bases: TGTGCCACAGTCGGGACAGGGGACACTGAAGCTTTCTTT.

The V gene is TRBV12-1, the J gene TRBJ1-5. TRBV12-1 is deemed a pseudogene. The CDR3 contains 12 residues. CDR3 DNA: TGTGCCGCCGCTGGGGGGAATCAGCCCCAGCATTTT. It is translated as CAAAGGNQPQHF.

The chain is built from TRBV5-1 and TRBJ1-5; 7 nucleotides agree with TRBD1. Germline V gives CDR1 SGHRS, CDR2 YFSETQ. After removal of 5 bases from V and 2 bases from J, the junction contained 19 bases not matched to a gene. The CDR3 sequence is 19 residues long. This chain's CDR3 is CASSKNDRVPYIRNQPQHF. CDR3 DNA sequence: TGCGCCAGCAGTAAAAACGACAGGGTGCCGTATATTCGCAATCAGCCCCAGCATTTT.

The chain carries TRBV5-4 and TRBJ1-1, with D hard to call. Trimming left V 0 bases short and J 2 bases short, with 5 bases between. This CDR3 has 13 amino acids. From germline, CDR1 is SGHNT and CDR2 YYREEE (reference sequence). CDR3 in amino acids: CASSLALNTEAFF. The CDR3, as DNA: TGTGCCAGCAGCTTGGCCCTTAACACTGAAGCTTTCTTT.

CDR3 DNA: TGCGCCAGCAGCTTGGGACAGCTTGCGAACACCGGGGAGCTGTTTTTT. Its protein is CASSLGQLANTGELFF. This chain joins TRBV5-1 and TRBJ2-2, with D possibly being TRBD1 (5 bases). There are 16 residues in the CDR3. V was trimmed by 0 bases and J by 0 bases, leaving 9 bases between them. CDR1 and CDR2 from the germline V gene are SGHRS and YFSETQ.

This rearrangement joins TRBV11-3 to TRBJ1-1; D remains unclear. This CDR3 has 14 residues. CDR1 and CDR2 from the germline V gene are SGHNT and YENEEA. Deletions cut 5 bases from V and 1 base from J, with 11 bases between. In nucleotides, the CDR3 is TGTGCCAGCAGCCTAGGGTTCGGGAACACTGAAGCTTTCTTT. This sequence encodes CASSLGFGNTEAFF.